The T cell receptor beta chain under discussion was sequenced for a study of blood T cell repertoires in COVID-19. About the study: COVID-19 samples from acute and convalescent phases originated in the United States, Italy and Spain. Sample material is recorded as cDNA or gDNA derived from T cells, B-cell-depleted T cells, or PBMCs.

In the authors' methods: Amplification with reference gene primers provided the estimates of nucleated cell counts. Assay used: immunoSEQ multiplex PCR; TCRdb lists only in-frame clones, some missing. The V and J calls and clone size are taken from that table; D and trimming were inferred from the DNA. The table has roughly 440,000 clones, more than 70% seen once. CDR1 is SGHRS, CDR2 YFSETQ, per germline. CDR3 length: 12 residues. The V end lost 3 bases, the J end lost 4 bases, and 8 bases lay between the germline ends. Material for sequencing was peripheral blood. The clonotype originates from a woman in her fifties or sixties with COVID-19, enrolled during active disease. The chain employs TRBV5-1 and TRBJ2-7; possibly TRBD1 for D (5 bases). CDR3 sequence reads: CASSSSGYEQYF. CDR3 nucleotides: TGCGCCAGCAGCTCTTCAGGGTACGAGCAGTACTTC.